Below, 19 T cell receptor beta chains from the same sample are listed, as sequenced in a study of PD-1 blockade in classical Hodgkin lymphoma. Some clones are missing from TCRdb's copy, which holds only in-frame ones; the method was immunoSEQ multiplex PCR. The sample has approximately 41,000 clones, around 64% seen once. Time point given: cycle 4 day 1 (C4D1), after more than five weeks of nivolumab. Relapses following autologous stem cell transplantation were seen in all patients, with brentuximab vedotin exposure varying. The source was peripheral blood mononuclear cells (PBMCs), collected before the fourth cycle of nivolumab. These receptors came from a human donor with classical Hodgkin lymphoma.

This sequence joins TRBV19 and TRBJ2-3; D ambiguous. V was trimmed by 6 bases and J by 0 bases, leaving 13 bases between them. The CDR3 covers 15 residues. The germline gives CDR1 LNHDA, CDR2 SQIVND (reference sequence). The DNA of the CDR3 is TGTGCCAGTAGCCCCACCGTAGGAAGCACAGATACGCAGTATTTT. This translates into CASSPTVGSTDTQYF.

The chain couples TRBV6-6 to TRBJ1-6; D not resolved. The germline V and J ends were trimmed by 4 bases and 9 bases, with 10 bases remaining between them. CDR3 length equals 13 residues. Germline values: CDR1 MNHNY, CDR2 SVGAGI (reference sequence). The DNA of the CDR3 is TGTGCCAGCAGTTCACTGGGCACTTCACCCCTCCACTTT. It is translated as CASSSLGTSPLHF.

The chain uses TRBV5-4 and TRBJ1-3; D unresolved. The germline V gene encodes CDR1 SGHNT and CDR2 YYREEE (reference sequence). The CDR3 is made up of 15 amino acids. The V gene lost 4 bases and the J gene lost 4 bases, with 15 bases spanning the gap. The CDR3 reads CASSPPGQKGNTIYF. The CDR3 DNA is TGTGCCAGCAGCCCCCCGGGCCAGAAGGGAAACACCATATATTTT.

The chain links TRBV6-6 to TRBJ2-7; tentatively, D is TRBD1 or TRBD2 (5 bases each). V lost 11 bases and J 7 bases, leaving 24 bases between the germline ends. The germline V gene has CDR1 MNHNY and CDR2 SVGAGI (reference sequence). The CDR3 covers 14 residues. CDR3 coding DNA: TGTGCCTGCTCCGGGACCAAGTTTGATAGGGAGCAGTACTTC. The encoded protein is CACSGTKFDREQYF.

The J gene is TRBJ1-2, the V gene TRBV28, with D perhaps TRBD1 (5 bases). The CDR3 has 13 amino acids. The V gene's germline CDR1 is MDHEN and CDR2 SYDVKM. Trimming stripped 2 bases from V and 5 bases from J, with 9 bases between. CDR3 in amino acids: CASSLRRQYGYTF. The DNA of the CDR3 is TGTGCCAGCAGTTTACGTCGACAGTATGGCTACACCTTC.

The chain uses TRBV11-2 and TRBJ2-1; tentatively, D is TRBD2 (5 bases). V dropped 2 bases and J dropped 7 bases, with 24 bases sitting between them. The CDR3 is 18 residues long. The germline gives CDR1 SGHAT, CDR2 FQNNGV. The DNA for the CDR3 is TGTGCCAGCAGCTTAACTCTCAAGTTCGAGCGGCTTGTAAATGAGCAGTTCTTC. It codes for CASSLTLKFERLVNEQFF.

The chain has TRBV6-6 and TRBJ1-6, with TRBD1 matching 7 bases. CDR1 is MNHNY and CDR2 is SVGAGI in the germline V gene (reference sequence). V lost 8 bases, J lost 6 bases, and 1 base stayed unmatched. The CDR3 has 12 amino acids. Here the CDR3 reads CASDRANSPLHF. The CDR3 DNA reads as TGTGCCAGCGACAGGGCTAATTCACCCCTCCACTTT.

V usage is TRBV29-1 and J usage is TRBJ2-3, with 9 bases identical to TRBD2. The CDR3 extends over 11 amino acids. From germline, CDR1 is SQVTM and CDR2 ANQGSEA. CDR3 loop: CAGGGTDTQYF. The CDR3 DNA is TGCGCGGGGGGGGGCACAGATACGCAGTATTTT.

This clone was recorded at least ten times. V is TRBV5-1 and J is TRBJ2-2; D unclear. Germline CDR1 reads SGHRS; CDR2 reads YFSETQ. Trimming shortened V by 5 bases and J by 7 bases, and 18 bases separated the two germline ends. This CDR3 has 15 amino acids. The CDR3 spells CASRPAPDKGGELFF. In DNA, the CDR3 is TGCGCCAGCAGACCAGCCCCCGATAAGGGCGGGGAGCTGTTTTTT.

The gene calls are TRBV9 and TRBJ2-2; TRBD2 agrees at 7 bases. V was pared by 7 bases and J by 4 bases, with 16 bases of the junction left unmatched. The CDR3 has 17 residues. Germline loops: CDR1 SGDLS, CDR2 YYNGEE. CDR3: CASVILGGEGRTGELFF. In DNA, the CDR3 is TGTGCCAGCGTAATCCTCGGCGGGGAGGGACGCACCGGGGAGCTGTTTTTT.

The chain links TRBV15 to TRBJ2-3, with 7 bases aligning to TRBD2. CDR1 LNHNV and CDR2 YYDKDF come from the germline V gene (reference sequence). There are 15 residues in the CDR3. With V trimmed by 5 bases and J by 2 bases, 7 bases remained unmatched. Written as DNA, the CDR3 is TGTGCCACCAGCGGAGGACTAGACTCCACAGATACGCAGTATTTT. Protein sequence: CATSGGLDSTDTQYF.

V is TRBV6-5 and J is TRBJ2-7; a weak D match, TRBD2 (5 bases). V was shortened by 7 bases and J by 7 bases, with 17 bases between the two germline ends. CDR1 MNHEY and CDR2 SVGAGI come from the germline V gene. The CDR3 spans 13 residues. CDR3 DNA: TGTGCCAGCACCGGGCCCTGGGGAGCGGAGCAGTACTTC. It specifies CASTGPWGAEQYF.

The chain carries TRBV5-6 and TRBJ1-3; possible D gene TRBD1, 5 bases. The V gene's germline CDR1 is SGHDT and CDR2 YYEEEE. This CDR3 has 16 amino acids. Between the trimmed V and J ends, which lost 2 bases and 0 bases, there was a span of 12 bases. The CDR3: CASSFGTGSSGNTIYF. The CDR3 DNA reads TGTGCCAGCAGCTTTGGTACAGGTTCCTCTGGAAACACCATATATTTT. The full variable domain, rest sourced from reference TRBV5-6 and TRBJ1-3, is DAGVTQSPTHLIKTRGQQVTLRCSPKSGHDTVSWYQQALGQGPQFIFQYYEEEERQRGNFPDRFSGHQFPNYSSELNVNALLLGDSALYLCASSFGTGSSGNTIYFGEGSWLTVV.

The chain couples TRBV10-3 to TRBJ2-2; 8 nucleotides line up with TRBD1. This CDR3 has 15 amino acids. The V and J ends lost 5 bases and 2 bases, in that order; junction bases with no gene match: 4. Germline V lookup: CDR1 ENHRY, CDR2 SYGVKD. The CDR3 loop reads CAISKGTGNTGELFF. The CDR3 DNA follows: TGTGCCATCAGTAAAGGGACAGGCAACACCGGGGAGCTGTTTTTT.

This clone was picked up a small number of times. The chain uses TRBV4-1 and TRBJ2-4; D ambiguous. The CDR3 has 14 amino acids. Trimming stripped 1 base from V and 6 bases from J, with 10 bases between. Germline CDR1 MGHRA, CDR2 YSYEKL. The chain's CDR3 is CASSQAGLGNIQYF. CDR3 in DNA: TGCGCCAGCAGCCAAGCCGGCTTGGGAAACATTCAGTACTTC.

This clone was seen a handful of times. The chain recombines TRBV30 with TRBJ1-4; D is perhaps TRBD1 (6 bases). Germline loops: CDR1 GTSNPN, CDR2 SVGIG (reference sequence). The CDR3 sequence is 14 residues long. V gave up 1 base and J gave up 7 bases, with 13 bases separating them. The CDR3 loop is CAWSETGTVEKLFF. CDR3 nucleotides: TGTGCCTGGAGTGAAACAGGGACTGTTGAAAAACTGTTTTTT.

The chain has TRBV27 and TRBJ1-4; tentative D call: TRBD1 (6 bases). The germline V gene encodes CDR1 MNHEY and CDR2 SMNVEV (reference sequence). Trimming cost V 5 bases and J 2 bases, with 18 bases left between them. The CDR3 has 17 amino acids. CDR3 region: CASSPEGVGVTNEKLFF. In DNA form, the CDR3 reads TGTGCCAGCAGTCCGGAGGGGGTGGGGGTTACTAATGAAAAACTGTTTTTT.

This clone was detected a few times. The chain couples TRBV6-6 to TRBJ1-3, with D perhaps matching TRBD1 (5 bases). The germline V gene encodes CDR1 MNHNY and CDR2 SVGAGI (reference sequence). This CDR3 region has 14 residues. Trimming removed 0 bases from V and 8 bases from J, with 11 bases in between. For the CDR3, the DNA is TGTGCCAGCAGTTACTCCCGGGCGGGGGACACCATATATTTT. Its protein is CASSYSRAGDTIYF.

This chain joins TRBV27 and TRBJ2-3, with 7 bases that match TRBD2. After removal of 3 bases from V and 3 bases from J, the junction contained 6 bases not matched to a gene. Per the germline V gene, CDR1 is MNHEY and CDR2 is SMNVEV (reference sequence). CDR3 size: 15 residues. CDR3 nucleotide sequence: TGTGCCAGCAGTTTCCAGCGGGGCGGGACAGATACGCAGTATTTT. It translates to CASSFQRGGTDTQYF.